The 18 T cell receptor beta chains listed next were all sequenced from one sample in a study of spatial heterogeneity in lung cancer. Via MiXCR, TCRdb re-called the 5' RACE reads, giving one row per CDR3 protein. Of about 45,000 distinct CDR3 sequences listed, roughly 10% were seen once; the top ten hold roughly 45%. Stated time point: sample taken at primary tumor resection. From tumor, nontumor lung or frozen PBMC, whole RNA was taken unsorted for sequencing. The sample was PBMCs, taken at surgery. The receptors come from a female donor with early-stage non-small cell lung cancer.

This clonotype came up many times. The rearrangement joins TRBV29-1 to TRBJ1-2; D gene ambiguous. This CDR3 contains 13 residues. Germline V gene data show CDR1 as SQVTM and CDR2 as ANQGSEA. Trimming left V 2 bases short and J 8 bases short, with 15 bases between. As DNA, the CDR3 is TGCAGCGTTGAACCCCCTGCGGATAACGGCTACACCTTC. Its protein is CSVEPPADNGYTF.

In the case of this clonotype: Being one base from a much bigger clone, this may be a read error. V and J are TRBV4-2 and TRBJ1-4, with D maybe TRBD1 (6 bases). There are 15 residues in the CDR3. Per germline, CDR1 LGHNA and CDR2 YNFKEQ. The chain's CDR3 is CASSQDDRLNEKPFF. CDR3 coding DNA: TGTGCCAGCAGCCAAGATGACAGGCTTAATGAAAAACCGTTTTTT.

This clonotype was observed a handful of times. The chain joins TRBV4-2 to TRBJ2-3; tentatively, D is TRBD1 (5 bases). The CDR3 totals 12 residues. Germline-derived CDR1 and CDR2 are LGHNA and YNFKEQ. Trimming removed 0 bases at V and 9 bases at J, with 7 bases between. The CDR3 DNA reads as TGTGCCAGCAGCCAAGACAGGGAAACGCAGTATTTT. Encoded protein: CASSQDRETQYF.

To note about this clonotype: In this CDR3 the conserved last residue, phenylalanine or tryptophan, is missing, so a read error is likely. It is unclear where the CDR3 begins or ends on the DNA, so no DNA is shown, and the CDR3 is as TCRdb lists it. This chain uses TRBV21-1 with TRBJ2-7; the D call in the table, TRBD1, was not verified against the DNA. TRBV21-1 is designated a pseudogene. 12 amino acids form the CDR3, both terminal residues included. CDR3 loop: CASSKEGPGGPS.

This clonotype turned up a few times. J is TRBJ1-2 and V is TRBV4-2, with 9 bases lining up with TRBD1. The V gene end was trimmed by 2 bases and the J gene end by 4 bases; junction bases not matched to a gene: 2. Germline V gives CDR1 LGHNA, CDR2 YNFKEQ. This CDR3 is 14 amino acids long. Here the CDR3 DNA reads TGTGCCAGCAGCCAATCGACAGGGGGCTATGGCTACACCTTC. It is translated as CASSQSTGGYGYTF.

Concerning this clonotype itself: A read error may explain this, as a much larger clone is one base away. The chain recombines TRBV6-2 or TRBV6-3 with TRBJ1-1; D possibly corresponds to TRBD1 (5 bases). This CDR3 region has 13 residues. Germline CDR1 MNHEY, CDR2 SVGEGT. V was cut by 11 bases and J by 2 bases, with 15 bases left in between. In DNA form, the CDR3 reads TGTGCCGGCGGTCGGGGGGGTAACACTGAAGCTTTCTTT. As protein: CAGGRGGNTEAFF.

J is TRBJ2-1 and V is TRBV28; 8 bases line up with TRBD1. Germline V gene data show CDR1 as MDHEN and CDR2 as SYDVKM. Trimming at V came to 4 bases and at J to 6 bases, leaving 2 bases not matched to a gene. The CDR3 spans 13 residues. The CDR3 DNA reads as TGTGCCAGCAGTTCAACAGGGGGCAATGAGCAGTTCTTC. Translation gives CASSSTGGNEQFF.

This clonotype has at least ten counts. The V and J genes are TRBV3-1 and TRBJ2-7, with D unclear. This CDR3 contains 12 residues. Looked up from germline, CDR1 is LGHDT and CDR2 is YNNKEL (reference sequence). V lost 1 base, J lost 7 bases, and 8 bases lay in between. The CDR3 nucleotides read TGTGCCAGCAGCCAAGGACGCCGTGAGCAGTACTTC. Translating gives CASSQGRREQYF.

The table lists this clonotype with a few counts. V and J are TRBV12-3 or TRBV12-4 and TRBJ2-3; 9 bases match TRBD2. J lost 8 bases, V lost 3 bases, and 15 bases had no gene match. CDR3 length: 17 residues. The CDR3 loop is CASSLGTSGPSQATQYF. For the CDR3, the DNA is TGTGCCAGCAGTTTGGGAACTAGCGGGCCGTCACAGGCTACGCAGTATTTT.

This clonotype appeared a few times. The chain couples TRBV12-3 or TRBV12-4 to TRBJ1-1; 8 bases align to TRBD1. The V segment lost 7 bases and the J segment 1 base; nucleotides outside the gene matches: 8. There are 15 residues in the CDR3. CDR3: CASKADRASNTEAFF. The CDR3 bases are TGTGCCAGCAAGGCGGACAGGGCCTCGAACACTGAAGCTTTCTTT.

Many counts were recorded for this clonotype. The chain is built from TRBV7-2 and TRBJ1-1; D uncertain. CDR3 size: 13 residues. With 3 bases removed from V and 0 bases from J, the gap between germline ends came to 5 bases. Germline values: CDR1 SGHTA, CDR2 FQGNSA. The CDR3: CASSFQLNTEAFF. In DNA, the CDR3 is TGTGCCAGCAGCTTTCAGCTGAACACTGAAGCTTTCTTT. The whole variable domain, filled in from reference TRBV7-2 and TRBJ1-1, reads GAGVSQSPSNKVTEKGKDVELRCDPISGHTALYWYRQSLGQGLEFLIYFQGNSAPDKSGLPSDRFSAERTGGSVSTLTIQRTQQEDSAVYLCASSFQLNTEAFFGQGTRLTVV.

This clonotype came up a few times. The V gene is TRBV7-9, the J gene TRBJ2-1; 7 bases align to TRBD1. The CDR3 loop spans 15 amino acids. Losses at the gene ends were 4 bases for V and 6 bases for J; bases not matched to a gene: 9. Looked up from germline, CDR1 is SEHNR and CDR2 is FQNEAQ (reference sequence). The DNA of the CDR3 is TGTGCCAGCAGCTACGACGGGGACAGCCGCAATGAGCAGTTCTTC. Protein product: CASSYDGDSRNEQFF.

There are a few counts of this clonotype. The chain is built from TRBV29-1 and TRBJ1-4; TRBD1 matches 8 bases. The CDR3 is 15 residues long. Losses at the gene ends were 0 bases for V and 8 bases for J; bases not matched to a gene: 8. Germline CDR1 and CDR2: SQVTM and ANQGSEA. As DNA, the CDR3 is TGCAGCGTTGAAGATCGAGGCAGGGGGCGCGAAAAACTGTTTTTT. It specifies CSVEDRGRGREKLFF. Looking up the rest from reference TRBV29-1 and TRBJ1-4 gives the full variable domain: SAVISQKPSRDICQRGTSLTIQCQVDSQVTMMFWYRQQPGQSLTLIATANQGSEATYESGFVIDKFPISRPNLTFSTLTVSNMSPEDSSIYLCSVEDRGRGREKLFFGSGTQLSVL.

This clonotype was seen only a few times. V and J are TRBV15 and TRBJ2-2; unclear D gene. Between the trimmed V and J ends, which lost 3 bases and 1 base, there was a span of 9 bases. CDR3 length: 15 residues. Per germline, CDR1 LNHNV and CDR2 YYDKDF (reference sequence). The CDR3: CATSRERQNTGELFF. In nucleotides, the CDR3 is TGTGCCACCAGCAGGGAGAGGCAGAACACCGGGGAGCTGTTTTTT.

This clonotype was observed a few times. The genes are TRBV11-2 and TRBJ2-7; D remains ambiguous. The CDR3 runs to 11 residues. V dropped 5 bases and J dropped 2 bases, with 4 bases sitting between them. In germline, CDR1 is SGHAT, CDR2 FQNNGV. The CDR3 DNA sequence: TGTGCCAGCAGCAAGACCTACGAGCAGTACTTC. Translating gives CASSKTYEQYF.

At least ten counts were recorded for this clonotype. J is TRBJ1-4 and V is TRBV4-3, with unresolved D. The CDR3 contains 15 residues. Trimming took 0 bases from V and 6 from J, leaving 11 bases between them. In germline, CDR1 is LGHNA, CDR2 YSLEER. The chain's CDR3 is CASSQDSGKDEKLFF. CDR3 nucleotide sequence: TGCGCCAGCAGCCAAGACTCGGGGAAGGATGAAAAACTGTTTTTT.

V is TRBV12-3 or TRBV12-4 and J is TRBJ2-1, with 8 nucleotides matching TRBD1. CDR3 size: 15 residues. The junction had 3 bases not matched to a gene; V was cut back by 4 bases and J by 1 base. CDR3: CASSYTGGSYNEQFF. The CDR3 DNA reads as TGTGCCAGCAGTTATACAGGGGGTTCCTACAATGAGCAGTTCTTC.

This clonotype was detected only once. This chain uses TRBV29-1 with TRBJ1-1; D unclear. Looked up from germline, CDR1 is SQVTM and CDR2 is ANQGSEA. CDR3 length equals 10 residues. Trimming removed 7 bases from V and 5 bases from J, with 8 bases in between. The CDR3: CSGGSTEAFF. CDR3 in DNA: TGCAGCGGGGGAAGTACTGAAGCTTTCTTT.